This T cell receptor beta chain was recorded in a study of identical twins. Study conclusions and caveats: Invariant MAIT and iNKT cells are populations that could partly confound zero-insertion analyses. Fewer insertions characterized abundant cord blood beta clonotypes, whereas memory repertoires showed none. The models gave estimates that fell short of the out-of-frame TCR alpha sharing seen in monozygotic twins.

This clonotype was detected many times. Its antigen is still unknown. The CDR3 extends over 18 amino acids. Germline CDR1 reads SGHDT; CDR2 reads YYEEEE. Unmatched junction bases numbered 11, after V lost 4 bases and J lost 6 bases. TCRdb re-called the 5' RACE reads with MiXCR, one entry per CDR3 protein. The sample carries 200,000 to 250,000 distinct CDR3 sequences, about 7.5% recorded once. These data were also reused for a study on yellow fever vaccine responses in identical twins.

The receptor was derived from a woman under 30 in good health. This sequence joins TRBV5-6 and TRBJ2-2; 14 nucleotides match TRBD2. Sequenced sample: memory (CD45RO+) T cells sorted from blood. CDR3 sequence reads: CASSPMGLAGAPSGELFF. The DNA of the CDR3 is TGTGCCAGCAGCCCAATGGGACTAGCGGGAGCCCCGTCCGGGGAGCTGTTTTTT.